What follows describes a single TCR beta chain. Seattle patient enrollment occurred during active infection, with longitudinal follow-up thereafter. This entry comes from a study of blood T cell repertoires in COVID-19. Looking at the study overall: Some COVID-19 samples were acute and others convalescent; all came from the United States, Italy and Spain.

Generated by immunoSEQ multiplex PCR, the TCRdb table keeps only in-frame clones and is missing some. This sample yields about 260,000 clones, of which 75% to 95% are seen a single time; 2% to 3% belongs to the top ten. The CDR3 spans 20 residues. CDR1 and CDR2 from the germline V gene are MDHEN and SYDVKM. V lost 4 bases, J lost 4 bases, and 12 bases stayed unmatched. The source of this sequence is a person aged 18-35 years with COVID-19, enrolled during active disease. The V call is TRBV28, the J call TRBJ2-6; 14 positions agree with TRBD2. Sequenced material: peripheral blood. The CDR3 loop is CASSSPSTSGRGMGANVLTF. CDR3 nucleotides: TGTGCCAGCAGTTCCCCTTCGACTAGCGGGAGGGGGATGGGGGCCAACGTCCTGACTTTC. The full variable domain, rest sourced from reference TRBV28 and TRBJ2-6, is DVKVTQSSRYLVKRTGEKVFLECVQDMDHENMFWYRQDPGLGLRLIYFSYDVKMKEKGDIPEGYSVSREKKERFSLILESASTNQTSMYLCASSSPSTSGRGMGANVLTFGAGSRLTVL.